A few counts support the clone carrying this TCR beta chain. The junction departs from germline at one end; a sequencing error may be responsible. The sample holds other DNA sequences that translate to the same CDR3. The sample originates from a study of beta chain features in type 1 diabetes. The authors reverse transcribed all of the isolated RNA, so sequencing captured expressed TCRB transcripts. Only in-frame clones appear in the TCRdb table, and some are missing; sequencing was by immunoSEQ multiplex PCR. The sample lists 400,000 to 450,000 clones, 11% to 15% occurring once. The CDR3 extends over 11 amino acids. Germline V CDR1 and CDR2: LGHNT, FRNRAP.

Input material: naive CD4+ T cells from blood. The V gene is TRBV12-5, the J gene TRBJ2-5; D is undetermined. The TCR sequence derives from a young man in good health. This CDR3 is CASGLAETQYF. CDR3 sequence (DNA): TGTGCTAGTGGCTTGGCGGAGACCCAGTACTTC.